This T cell receptor (beta chain) was sequenced during a study of blood T cell repertoires in COVID-19. About the research overall: Spain, Italy and the United States supplied samples that represented acute and convalescent COVID-19.

Study processing details: Amplification with reference gene primers provided the estimates of nucleated cell counts. Generated by immunoSEQ multiplex PCR, the TCRdb table keeps only in-frame clones and is missing some. For V, J and clone size, that table is used; D and trimming come from the DNA. The repertoire includes 150,000 to 200,000 clones, 88% of them detected once, and around 4.8% sits in the top ten. The CDR3 loop spans 13 amino acids. Germline V gene data show CDR1 as SGDLS and CDR2 as YYNGEE. The ends lost 7 bases at V and 0 bases at J; junction bases unmatched: 1. The TCR sequence derives from a human donor in a cohort sampled during active COVID-19. The chain joins TRBV9 to TRBJ2-3; 8 positions agree with TRBD1. Sequencing was carried out using peripheral blood. The CDR3 reads CASGTGSTDTQYF. The CDR3 nucleotides are TGTGCCAGCGGGACAGGTAGCACAGATACGCAGTATTTT.